The sequence of this T cell receptor beta chain was determined in a study of T cells in Graves' hyperthyroidism and ophthalmopathy. Overall study findings and caveats: Blood also showed most of the thyroid clonotypes that were expanded above 0.001.

At least 3 on the Clinical Activity Score was recorded for ophthalmopathy patients, who also had NOSPECS grade at least 4 and duration under 3 months. It was uncontrolled infection, other autoimmune disease, pregnancy or lactation that excluded patients. This clonotype was picked up many times. The antigen is undetermined. Germline CDR1 is MDHEN and CDR2 is SYDVKM. V lost 6 bases and J 6 bases, leaving 21 bases between the germline ends. This CDR3 has 15 residues. Template material for amplifying TCR beta CDR3 regions consisted of RNA transcripts. Initially, a first-round RT-PCR of the TCR CDR3 employed the HTBI primer set. TCRdb independently ran MiXCR on the multiplex PCR reads; one entry per CDR3 protein. The repertoire holds about 590,000 distinct CDR3 sequences, 14% seen once, with roughly 7% in the top ten.

V is TRBV28 and J is TRBJ2-7, with D possibly TRBD1 on 5 matching bases. Sequenced input: blood. The clonotype comes from a woman aged 18-29 years with Graves' ophthalmopathy. For the CDR3, the DNA is TGTGCCAGCAGATACCTAGGACACAATATATTCGAGCAGTACTTC. Protein product: CASRYLGHNIFEQYF.